The TCR beta chain described here comes from a study of blood T cell repertoires in COVID-19. V was pared by 4 bases and J by 7 bases, with 9 bases of the junction left unmatched. CDR3 length equals 15 residues. Germline CDR1 reads MNHEY; CDR2 reads SVGAGI. TCRdb's copy holds only in-frame clones and misses some; the assay was immunoSEQ multiplex PCR. The table lists tens of thousands of clones, 86% of them singletons, with 0.9% to 1.5% in the top ten. The source is a man in his forties with acute or convalescent COVID-19. Sequencing used peripheral blood. This chain links TRBV6-5 with TRBJ2-2, with 7 nucleotides matching TRBD2. CDR3 sequence reads: CASSFGLGRHGELFF. In nucleotides, the CDR3 is TGTGCCAGCAGTTTCGGACTAGGGCGGCACGGGGAGCTGTTTTTT.